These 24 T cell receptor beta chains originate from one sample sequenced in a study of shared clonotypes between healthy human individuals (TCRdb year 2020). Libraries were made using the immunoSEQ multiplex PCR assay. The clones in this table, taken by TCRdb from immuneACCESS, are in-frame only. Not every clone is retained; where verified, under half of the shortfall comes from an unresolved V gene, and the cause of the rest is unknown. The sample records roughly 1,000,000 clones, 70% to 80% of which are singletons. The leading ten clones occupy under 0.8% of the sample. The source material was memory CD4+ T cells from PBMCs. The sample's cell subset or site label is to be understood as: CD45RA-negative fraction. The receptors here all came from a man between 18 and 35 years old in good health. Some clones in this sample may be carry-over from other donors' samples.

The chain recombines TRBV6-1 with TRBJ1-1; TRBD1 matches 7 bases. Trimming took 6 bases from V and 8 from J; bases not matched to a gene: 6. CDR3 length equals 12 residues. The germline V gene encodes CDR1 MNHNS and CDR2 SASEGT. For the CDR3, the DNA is TGTGCCAGCAGAAGGGCGACAGGGGAAGCTTTCTTT. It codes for CASRRATGEAFF.

CDR3 protein: CASSEGLSQGTDTQYF. The CDR3 region has the DNA TGCGCCAGCAGCGAGGGACTATCACAAGGGACAGATACGCAGTATTTT. V usage is TRBV5-1 and J usage is TRBJ2-3, with 7 bases lining up with TRBD2. The J segment lost 3 bases and the V segment lost 4 bases, leaving 11 bases of the junction unmatched. The germline CDR1 and CDR2 sequences are SGHRS and YFSETQ. The CDR3 covers 16 residues.

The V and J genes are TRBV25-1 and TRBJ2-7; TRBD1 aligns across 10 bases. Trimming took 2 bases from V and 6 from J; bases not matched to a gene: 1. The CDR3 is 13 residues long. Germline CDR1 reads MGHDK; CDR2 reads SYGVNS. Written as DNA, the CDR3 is TGTGCCAGCAGTGAAAGGGACAGGGGCGAGCAGTACTTC. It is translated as CASSERDRGEQYF.

The CDR3 spells CASSLNGGYTF. As DNA, the CDR3 is TGTGCCAGCAGCTTGAATGGCGGCTACACCTTC. V and J are TRBV5-4 and TRBJ1-2; unclear D gene. The CDR3 loop spans 11 amino acids. V lost 1 base to trimming and J lost 8 bases, with 6 bases between them. Germline CDR1 reads SGHNT; CDR2 reads YYREEE (reference sequence).

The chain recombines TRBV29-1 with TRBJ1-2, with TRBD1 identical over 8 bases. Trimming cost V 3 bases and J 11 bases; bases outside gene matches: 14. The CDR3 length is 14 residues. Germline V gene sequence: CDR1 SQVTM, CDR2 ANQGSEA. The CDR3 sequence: CSVDTRTGPVGYTF. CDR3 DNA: TGCAGCGTTGATACTCGGACAGGGCCTGTAGGTTACACCTTC.

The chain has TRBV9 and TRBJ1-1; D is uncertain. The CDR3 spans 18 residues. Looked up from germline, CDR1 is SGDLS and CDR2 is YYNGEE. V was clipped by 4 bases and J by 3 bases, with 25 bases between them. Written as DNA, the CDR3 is TGTGCCAGCAGCCCAAGGACCCCTACACTAAACCTTTACACTGAAGCTTTCTTT. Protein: CASSPRTPTLNLYTEAFF.

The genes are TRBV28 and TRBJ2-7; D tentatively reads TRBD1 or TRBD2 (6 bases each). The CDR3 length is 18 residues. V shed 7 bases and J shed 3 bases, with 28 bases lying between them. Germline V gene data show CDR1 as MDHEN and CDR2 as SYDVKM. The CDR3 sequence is CASTPPQPQGGGGYEQYF. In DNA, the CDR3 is TGTGCCAGCACCCCGCCCCAACCACAGGGAGGAGGAGGCTACGAGCAGTACTTC.

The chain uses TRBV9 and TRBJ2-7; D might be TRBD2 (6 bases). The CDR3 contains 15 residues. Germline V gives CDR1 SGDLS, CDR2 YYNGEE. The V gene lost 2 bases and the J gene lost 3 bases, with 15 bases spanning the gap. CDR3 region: CASSVSGSADYEQYF. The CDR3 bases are TGTGCCAGCAGCGTCTCCGGGAGTGCGGACTACGAGCAGTACTTC.

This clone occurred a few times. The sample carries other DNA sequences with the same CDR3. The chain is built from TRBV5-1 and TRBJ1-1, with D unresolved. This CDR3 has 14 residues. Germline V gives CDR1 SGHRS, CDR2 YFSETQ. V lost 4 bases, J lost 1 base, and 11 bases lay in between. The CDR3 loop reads CASSLVGENTEAFF. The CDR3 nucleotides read TGCGCCAGCAGCCTCGTTGGGGAGAACACTGAAGCTTTCTTT.

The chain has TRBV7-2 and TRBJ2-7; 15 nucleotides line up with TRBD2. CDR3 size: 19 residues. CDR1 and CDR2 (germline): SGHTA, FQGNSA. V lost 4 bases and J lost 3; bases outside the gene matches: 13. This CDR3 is CASSSRTSGRAAIGYEQYF. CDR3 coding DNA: TGTGCCAGCAGCTCCCGGACTAGCGGGAGGGCCGCCATAGGCTACGAGCAGTACTTC. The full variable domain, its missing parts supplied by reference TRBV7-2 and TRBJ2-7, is GAGVSQSPSNKVTEKGKDVELRCDPISGHTALYWYRQSLGQGLEFLIYFQGNSAPDKSGLPSDRFSAERTGGSVSTLTIQRTQQEDSAVYLCASSSRTSGRAAIGYEQYFGPGTRLTVT.

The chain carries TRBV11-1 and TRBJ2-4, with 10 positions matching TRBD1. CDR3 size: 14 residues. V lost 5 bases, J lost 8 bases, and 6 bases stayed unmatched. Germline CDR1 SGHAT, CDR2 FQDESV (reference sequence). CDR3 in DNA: TGTGCCAGCAGCCGGGACAGGGGCTCAGACATTCAGTACTTC. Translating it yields CASSRDRGSDIQYF.

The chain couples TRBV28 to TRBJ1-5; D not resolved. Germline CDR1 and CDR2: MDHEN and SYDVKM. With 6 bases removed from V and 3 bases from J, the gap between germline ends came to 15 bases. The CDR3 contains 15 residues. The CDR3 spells CASSLAYPVNQPQHF. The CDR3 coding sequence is TGTGCCAGCAGCTTGGCTTACCCCGTCAATCAGCCCCAGCATTTT.

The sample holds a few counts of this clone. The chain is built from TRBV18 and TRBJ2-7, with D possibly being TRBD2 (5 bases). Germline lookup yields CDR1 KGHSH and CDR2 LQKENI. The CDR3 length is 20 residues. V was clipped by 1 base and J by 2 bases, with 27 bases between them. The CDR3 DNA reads TGTGCCAGCTCACCACGAGGGTCTAGCCTAGATGCCTACTTCACCTACGAGCAGTACTTC. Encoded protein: CASSPRGSSLDAYFTYEQYF.

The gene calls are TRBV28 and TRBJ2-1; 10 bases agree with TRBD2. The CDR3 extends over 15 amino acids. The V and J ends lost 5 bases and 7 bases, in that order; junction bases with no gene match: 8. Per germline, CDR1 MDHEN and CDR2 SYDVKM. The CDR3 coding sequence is TGTGCCAGCAGTACTCGAGCGGGAGGGAAGAATGAGCAGTTCTTC. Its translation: CASSTRAGGKNEQFF.

This CDR3 is CASTSGTSKHEQFF. The CDR3 DNA sequence: TGCGCCAGCACTTCCGGGACTAGCAAGCATGAGCAGTTCTTC. The chain has TRBV10-2 and TRBJ2-1; 9 positions agree with TRBD2. The CDR3 contains 14 residues. J gave up 8 bases and V 7 bases, and 9 bases lay outside the gene matches. Germline V gene sequence: CDR1 WSHSY, CDR2 SAAADI.

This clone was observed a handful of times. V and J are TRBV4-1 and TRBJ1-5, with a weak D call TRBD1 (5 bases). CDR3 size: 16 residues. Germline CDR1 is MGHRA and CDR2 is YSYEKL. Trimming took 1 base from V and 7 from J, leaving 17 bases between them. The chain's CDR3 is CASSQGPSGNRQPQHF. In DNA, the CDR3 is TGCGCCAGCAGCCAAGGACCTTCTGGGAACAGGCAGCCCCAGCATTTT.

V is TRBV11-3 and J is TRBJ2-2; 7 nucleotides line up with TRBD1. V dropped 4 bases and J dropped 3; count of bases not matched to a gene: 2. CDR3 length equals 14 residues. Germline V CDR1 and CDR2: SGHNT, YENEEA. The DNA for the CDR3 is TGTGCCAGCAGCTCCGACAGGGACACCGGGGAGCTGTTTTTT. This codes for CASSSDRDTGELFF.

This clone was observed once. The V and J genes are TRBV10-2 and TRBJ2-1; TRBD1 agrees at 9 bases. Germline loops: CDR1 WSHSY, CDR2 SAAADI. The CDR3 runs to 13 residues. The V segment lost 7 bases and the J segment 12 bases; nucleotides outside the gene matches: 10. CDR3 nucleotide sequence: TGCGCCAGCACCACGGACAGGGGCCGTGCGCAGTTCTTC. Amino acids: CASTTDRGRAQFF.

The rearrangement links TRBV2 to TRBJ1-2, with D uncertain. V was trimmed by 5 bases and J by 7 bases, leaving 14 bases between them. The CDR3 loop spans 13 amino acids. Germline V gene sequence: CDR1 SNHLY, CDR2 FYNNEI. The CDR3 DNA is TGTGCCAGCAGTCCGGGTTCATCTTTTGGCTACACCTTC. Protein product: CASSPGSSFGYTF.

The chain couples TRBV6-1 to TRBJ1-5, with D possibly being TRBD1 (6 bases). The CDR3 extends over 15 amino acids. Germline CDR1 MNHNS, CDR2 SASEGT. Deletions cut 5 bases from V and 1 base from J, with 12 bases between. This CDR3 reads CASSTQGTSNQPQHF. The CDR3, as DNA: TGTGCCAGCAGTACACAGGGTACAAGCAATCAGCCCCAGCATTTT.

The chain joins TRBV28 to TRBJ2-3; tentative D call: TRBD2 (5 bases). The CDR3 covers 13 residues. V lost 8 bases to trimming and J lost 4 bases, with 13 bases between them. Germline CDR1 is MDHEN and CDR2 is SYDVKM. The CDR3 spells CASEGSMSDTQYF. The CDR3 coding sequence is TGTGCCAGCGAGGGATCGATGTCAGATACGCAGTATTTT.

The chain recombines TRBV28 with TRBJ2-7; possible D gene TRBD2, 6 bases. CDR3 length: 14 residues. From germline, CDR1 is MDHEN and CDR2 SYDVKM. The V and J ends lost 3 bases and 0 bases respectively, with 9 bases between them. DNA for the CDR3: TGTGCCAGCAGTTTTGGCGGGGACTCCTACGAGCAGTACTTC. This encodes CASSFGGDSYEQYF.

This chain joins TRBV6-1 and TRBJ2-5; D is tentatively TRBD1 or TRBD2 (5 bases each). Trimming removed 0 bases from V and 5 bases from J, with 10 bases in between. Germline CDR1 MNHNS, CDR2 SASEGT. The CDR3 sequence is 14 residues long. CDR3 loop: CASSEAPGRETQYF. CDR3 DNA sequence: TGTGCCAGCAGTGAAGCGCCGGGGCGTGAGACCCAGTACTTC.

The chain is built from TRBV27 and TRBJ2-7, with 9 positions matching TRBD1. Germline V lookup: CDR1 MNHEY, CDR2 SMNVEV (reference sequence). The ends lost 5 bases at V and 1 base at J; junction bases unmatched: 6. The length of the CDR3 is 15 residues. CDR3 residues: CASSTRTGASYEQYF. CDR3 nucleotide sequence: TGTGCCAGCAGTACTCGGACAGGGGCATCCTACGAGCAGTACTTC.